Below, one T cell receptor (beta chain) is given with its context. The source of the sample is a study of shared clonotypes between healthy human individuals. At a deep level, the assay was run. Each subset's genomic DNA was shared equally among a number of immunoSEQ plates. Sorted-subset replicate PCRs used around 0.2 ug DNA, approximately 30,000 T cell genomes. Assay used: immunoSEQ multiplex PCR; TCRdb lists only in-frame clones, some missing. In the table there are some 2.4 million clones, 80% to 95% of which are singletons. Germline V gene sequence: CDR1 LNHDA, CDR2 SQIVND (reference sequence). The CDR3 length is 14 residues. V shed 6 bases and J 10 bases; nucleotides not matched to a gene: 10.

Sequencing was carried out using naive CD4+ T cells from PBMCs. The subset: CD45RA+ positively selected. The clonotype was recovered from a man younger than 35 in good health. Some clones in this sample may be carry-over from other donors' samples. The J gene is TRBJ2-1, the V gene TRBV19; 9 bases line up with TRBD1. CDR3 in amino acids: CASRETGGVGEQFF. The CDR3 DNA is TGTGCCAGTAGGGAGACAGGGGGAGTTGGGGAGCAGTTCTTC.